This is a list of T cell receptor beta chains from one sample in a study of cytomegalovirus exposure and HLA in healthy donors. This table comes from immunoSEQ multiplex PCR, and its TCRdb copy is limited to in-frame clones, with some not included. The data contain under 200,000 clones, approximately 77% of them seen just once; the ten biggest clones take up 7.4%. The sample taken for sequencing was PBMCs. Receptor source: a male donor in good health and CMV-seropositive. Both conserved end residues are part of each CDR3. A D gene is named only where the DNA matches it firmly. Size values are once, few and many counts, or a class for expanded clones, and some rows have none.

cdr3_length	clone_size	d_call	v_call	j_call	cdr3_nt	cdr3_aa
18	NA	NA	TRBV19	TRBJ1-1	TGTGCCAGTAGTATATTTCCAAGAGGCCCCGAGGGAAACACTGAAGCTTTCTTT	CASSIFPRGPEGNTEAFF
16	NA	TRBD1	TRBV6-4	TRBJ1-5	TGTGCCAGCAGTGATCGGACAGGGGCGAGCAATCAGCCCCAGCATTTT	CASSDRTGASNQPQHF
15	many	TRBD1	TRBV5-5	TRBJ1-1	TGTGCCAGCAGCTTGCAGGACAGGATGAACACTGAAGCTTTCTTT	CASSLQDRMNTEAFF
13	NA	NA	TRBV6-5	TRBJ1-2	TGTGCCAGCACTCCCGGGACACACTATGGCTACACCTTC	CASTPGTHYGYTF
13	NA	NA	TRBV2	TRBJ2-1	TGTGCCAGCAGTGAACACCAACAGAATGAGCAGTTCTTC	CASSEHQQNEQFF
17	few	TRBD2	TRBV7-2	TRBJ2-5	TGTGCCAGCAGCCGTATCACTAGCGGGGGGATTGGGGAGACCCAGTACTTC	CASSRITSGGIGETQYF
16	NA	TRBD2	TRBV15	TRBJ2-3	TGTGCCACCGCACGGTGGGGGGGTTACGGCACAGATACGCAGTATTTT	CATARWGGYGTDTQYF
13	NA	NA	TRBV7-9	TRBJ2-7	TGTGCCAGCAGCTCCACAGGCCCCTACGAGCAGTACTTC	CASSSTGPYEQYF
12	NA	NA	TRBV5-4	TRBJ2-7	TGTGCCAGCAGCTCTCAGTCCTACGAGCAGTACTTC	CASSSQSYEQYF
15	NA	TRBD1	TRBV6-6	TRBJ2-2	TGTGCCAGCAGTCCCGGGACAGGAATTAACCGGGAGCTGTTTTTT	CASSPGTGINRELFF
13	few	TRBD1	TRBV2	TRBJ1-1	TGTGCCAGCAATCAGGGGGGAAACACTGAAGCTTTCTTT	CASNQGGNTEAFF
15	NA	TRBD1	TRBV2	TRBJ2-5	TGTGCCAGCAGGACGGTGGAAGACAGGGGAGAGACCCAGTACTTC	CASRTVEDRGETQYF
16	NA	TRBD2	TRBV7-9	TRBJ2-5	TGTTCCAGCAGCTTGGGTAGCGGGCCCGTCGGGGAGGACCAGTACTTC	CSSSLGSGPVGEDQYF
14	NA	NA	TRBV19	TRBJ1-4	TGTGCCACCATGAGTCAGGGGAATAATGAAAAACTGTTTTTT	CATMSQGNNEKLFF
14	NA	NA	TRBV25-1	TRBJ2-7	TGTGCCAGCAGTAAGCAGGCCGTATCCTACGAGCAGTACTTC	CASSKQAVSYEQYF
14	NA	TRBD1	TRBV6-1	TRBJ2-7	TGTGCCGGGGCCCAGGACAGGGGAACCTACGAGCAGTACTTC	CAGAQDRGTYEQYF